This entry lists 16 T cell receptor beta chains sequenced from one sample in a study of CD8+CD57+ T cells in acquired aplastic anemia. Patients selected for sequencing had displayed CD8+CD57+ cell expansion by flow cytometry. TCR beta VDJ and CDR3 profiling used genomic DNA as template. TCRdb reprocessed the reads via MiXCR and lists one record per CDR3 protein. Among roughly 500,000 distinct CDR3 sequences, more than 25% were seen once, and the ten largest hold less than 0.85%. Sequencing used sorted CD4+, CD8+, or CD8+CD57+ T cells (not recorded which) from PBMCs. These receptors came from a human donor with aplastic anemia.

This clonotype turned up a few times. CDR3 DNA sequence: TGTGCCAGCAGCGTACGGACAGATTACAATGAGCAGTTCTTC. Amino acids: CASSVRTDYNEQFF. The chain links TRBV9 to TRBJ2-1; a possible D gene is TRBD1 (6 bases). The V end was cut by 1 base, the J end by 4 bases, with 9 bases between. The germline V gene encodes CDR1 SGDLS and CDR2 YYNGEE. The length of the CDR3 is 14 residues.

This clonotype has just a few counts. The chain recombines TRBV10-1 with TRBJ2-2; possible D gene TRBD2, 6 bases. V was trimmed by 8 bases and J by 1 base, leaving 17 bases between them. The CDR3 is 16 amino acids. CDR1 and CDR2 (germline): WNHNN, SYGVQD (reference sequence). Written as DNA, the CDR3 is TGCGCCAGCCACGCTGGTGATAGCGGGAACACCGGGGAGCTGTTTTTT. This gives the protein CASHAGDSGNTGELFF.

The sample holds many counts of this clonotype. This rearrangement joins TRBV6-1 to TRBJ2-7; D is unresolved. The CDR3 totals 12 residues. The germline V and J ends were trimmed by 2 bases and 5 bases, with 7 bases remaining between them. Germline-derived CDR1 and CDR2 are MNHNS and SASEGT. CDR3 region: CASSEPNNEQYF. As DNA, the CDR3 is TGTGCCAGCAGTGAACCTAACAACGAGCAGTACTTC.

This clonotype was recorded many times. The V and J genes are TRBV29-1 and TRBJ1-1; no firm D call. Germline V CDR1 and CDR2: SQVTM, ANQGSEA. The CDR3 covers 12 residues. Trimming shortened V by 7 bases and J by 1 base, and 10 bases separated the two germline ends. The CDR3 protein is CSAKDGNTEAFF. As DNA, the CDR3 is TGCAGCGCCAAGGACGGGAACACTGAAGCTTTCTTT.

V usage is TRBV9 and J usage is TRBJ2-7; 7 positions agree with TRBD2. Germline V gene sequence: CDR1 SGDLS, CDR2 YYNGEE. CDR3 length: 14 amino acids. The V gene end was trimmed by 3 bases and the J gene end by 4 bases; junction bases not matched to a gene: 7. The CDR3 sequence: CASSARGVGYEQYF. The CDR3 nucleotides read TGTGCCAGCAGCGCCCGGGGGGTTGGGTACGAGCAGTACTTC.

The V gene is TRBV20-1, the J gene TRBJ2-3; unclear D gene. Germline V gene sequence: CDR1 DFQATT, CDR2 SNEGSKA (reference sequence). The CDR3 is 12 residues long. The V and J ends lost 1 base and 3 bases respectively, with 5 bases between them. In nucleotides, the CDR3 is TGCAGTGCTAGAGGCGAAACAGATACGCAGTATTTT. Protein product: CSARGETDTQYF.

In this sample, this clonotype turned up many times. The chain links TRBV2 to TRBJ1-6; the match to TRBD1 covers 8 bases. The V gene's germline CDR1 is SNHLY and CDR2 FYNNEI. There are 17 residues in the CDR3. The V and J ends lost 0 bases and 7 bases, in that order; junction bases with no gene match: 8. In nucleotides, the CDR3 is TGTGCCAGCAGTGAAGCGACAGGGGCGGTTGTAAATTCACCCCTCCACTTT. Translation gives CASSEATGAVVNSPLHF.

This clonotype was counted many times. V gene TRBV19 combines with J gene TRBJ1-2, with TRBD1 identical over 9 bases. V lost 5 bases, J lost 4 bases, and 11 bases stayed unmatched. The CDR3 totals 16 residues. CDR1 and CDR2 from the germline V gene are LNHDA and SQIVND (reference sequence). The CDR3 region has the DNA TGTGCCAGTAGTGCCGGGACAGGGTCCGTATTCTATGGCTACACCTTC. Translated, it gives CASSAGTGSVFYGYTF.

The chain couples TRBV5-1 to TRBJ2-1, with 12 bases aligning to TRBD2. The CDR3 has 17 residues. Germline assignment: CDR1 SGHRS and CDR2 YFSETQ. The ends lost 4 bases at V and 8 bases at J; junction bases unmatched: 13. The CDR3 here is CASSRTLASGGAHEQFF. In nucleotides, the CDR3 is TGCGCCAGCAGCAGGACCCTCGCTAGCGGGGGGGCACATGAGCAGTTCTTC.

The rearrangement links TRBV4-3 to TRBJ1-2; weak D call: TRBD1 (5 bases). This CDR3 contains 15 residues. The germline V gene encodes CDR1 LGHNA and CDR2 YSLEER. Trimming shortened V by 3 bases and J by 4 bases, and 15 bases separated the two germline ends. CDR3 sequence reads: CASSQDAREGYGYTF. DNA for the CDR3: TGCGCCAGCAGCCAGGATGCCAGGGAGGGCTATGGCTACACCTTC.

This CDR3 reads CSAMRGGQNEQFF. CDR3 DNA sequence: TGCAGTGCTATGCGGGGGGGTCAGAATGAGCAGTTCTTC. The V call is TRBV20-1, the J call TRBJ2-1; 9 nucleotides line up with TRBD2. Germline V lookup: CDR1 DFQATT, CDR2 SNEGSKA (reference sequence). Trimming cost V 4 bases and J 7 bases; bases outside gene matches: 5. The CDR3 covers 13 residues.

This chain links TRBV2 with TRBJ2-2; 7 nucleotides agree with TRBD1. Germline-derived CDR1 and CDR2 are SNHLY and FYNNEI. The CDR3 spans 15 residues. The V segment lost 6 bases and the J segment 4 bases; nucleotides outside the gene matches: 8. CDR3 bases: TGTGCCAGCAGCCATCCAGGGGGACGCACCGGGGAGCTGTTTTTT. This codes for CASSHPGGRTGELFF.

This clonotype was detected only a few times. CDR3 nucleotides: TGTGCCAGCGAAAGCAACAGAAACTACAATGAGCAGTTCTTC. This translates into CASESNRNYNEQFF. This chain joins TRBV12-3 or TRBV12-4 and TRBJ2-1; D is uncertain. The CDR3 extends over 14 amino acids. Between the trimmed V and J ends, which lost 8 bases and 3 bases, there was a span of 14 bases.

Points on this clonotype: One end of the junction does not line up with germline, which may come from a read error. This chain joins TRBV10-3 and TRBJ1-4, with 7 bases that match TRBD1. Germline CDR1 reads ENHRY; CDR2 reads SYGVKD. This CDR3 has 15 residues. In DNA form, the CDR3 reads TGTGCCAGCAGTTCAACAGGGGACTCTAATGAAAAACTGTTTTTT. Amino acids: CASSSTGDSNEKLFF.

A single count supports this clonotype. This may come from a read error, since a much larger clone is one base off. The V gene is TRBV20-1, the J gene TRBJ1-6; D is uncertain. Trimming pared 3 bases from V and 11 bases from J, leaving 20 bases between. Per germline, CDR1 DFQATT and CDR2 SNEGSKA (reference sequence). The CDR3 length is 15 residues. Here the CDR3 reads CSASDNGKTKTPLHF. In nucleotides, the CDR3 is TGCAGTGCTAGTGATAACGGCAAGACCAAGACACCCCTCCACTTT.

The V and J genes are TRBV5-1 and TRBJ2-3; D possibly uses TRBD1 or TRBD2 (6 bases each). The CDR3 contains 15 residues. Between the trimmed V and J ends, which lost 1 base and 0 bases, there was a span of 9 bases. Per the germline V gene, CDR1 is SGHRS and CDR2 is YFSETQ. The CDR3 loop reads CASSLTGTSTDTQYF. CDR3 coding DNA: TGCGCCAGCAGCTTGACAGGGACTAGCACAGATACGCAGTATTTT.